This TCR beta chain was identified during a study of cytomegalovirus exposure and HLA in healthy donors. Primers included in the PCR were 60 Vbeta and 13 Jbeta primers. The assay was immunoSEQ multiplex PCR, and TCRdb's table has in-frame clones only and misses some. Of around 140,000 clones listed, 75% to 85% are singletons. Germline loops: CDR1 LNHDA, CDR2 SQIVND (reference sequence). This CDR3 is built from 13 residues. V lost 7 bases and J 0 bases, leaving 6 bases between the germline ends. What was sequenced was PBMCs. This sequence was found in a woman in her thirties or forties in good health and CMV-seronegative. The J gene is TRBJ2-2, the V gene TRBV19; D unclear. CDR3 coding DNA: TGTGCCAGTAATCCGGCGAACACCGGGGAGCTGTTTTTT. This gives the protein CASNPANTGELFF.